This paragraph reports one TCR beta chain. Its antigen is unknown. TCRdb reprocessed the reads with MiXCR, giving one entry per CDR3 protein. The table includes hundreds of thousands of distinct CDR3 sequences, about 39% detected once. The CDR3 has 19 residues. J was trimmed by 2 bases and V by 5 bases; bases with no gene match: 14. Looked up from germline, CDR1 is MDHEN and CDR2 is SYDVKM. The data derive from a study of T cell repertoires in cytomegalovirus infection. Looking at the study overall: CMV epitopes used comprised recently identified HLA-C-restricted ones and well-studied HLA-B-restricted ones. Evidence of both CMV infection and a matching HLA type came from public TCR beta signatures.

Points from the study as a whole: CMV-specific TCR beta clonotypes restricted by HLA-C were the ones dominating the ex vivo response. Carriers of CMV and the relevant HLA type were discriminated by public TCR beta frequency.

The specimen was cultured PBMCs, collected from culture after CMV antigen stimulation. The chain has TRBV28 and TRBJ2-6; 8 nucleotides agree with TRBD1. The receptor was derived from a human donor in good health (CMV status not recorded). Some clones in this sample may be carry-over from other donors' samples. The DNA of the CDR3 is TGTGCCAGCAGTACAAACCCCGGGACAGGCCTGCCTGGGGCCAACGTCCTGACTTTC. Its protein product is CASSTNPGTGLPGANVLTF.